This T cell receptor (beta chain) was sequenced during a study of cytomegalovirus exposure and HLA in healthy donors. Vbeta (60) and Jbeta (13) primers were used in the PCR. Some clones are missing from TCRdb's copy, which holds only in-frame ones; the method was immunoSEQ multiplex PCR. The top ten hold approximately 2.1% of the sample, which has roughly 280,000 clones, roughly 70% seen once. CDR1 and CDR2 (germline): SGHTA, FQGNSA. CDR3 length: 13 residues. Trimming left V 7 bases short and J 3 bases short, with 13 bases between. The clonotype was recovered from a female donor in good health and CMV-seronegative. The chain combines TRBV7-2 with TRBJ2-7; TRBD2 is a possible D gene (6 bases). The sequenced sample consisted of PBMCs. The CDR3 coding sequence is TGTGCCAGCAAGTTGGGTAGCGGCTACGAGCAGTACTTC. Translating it yields CASKLGSGYEQYF.